The 10 T cell receptor beta chains below all came from one sample that was sequenced in a study of molecular identifiers for immune sequencing clone quantification. One entry per CDR3 protein results from TCRdb running MiXCR on the PCR reads. Among approximately 100,000 distinct CDR3 sequences listed, 36% were seen once. The material sequenced was naive CD8+ T cells from blood, with Jurkat cell RNA spiked in. Subset described: FACS-sorted CD8+CD4-CCR7+CD45RA+ naive T cells. All receptors derive from a human donor in good health. Some libraries in this study had Jurkat cell RNA spiked in.

This clonotype appeared many times. The rearrangement uses TRBV4-3 and TRBJ2-7, with 11 bases that match TRBD2. The V gene's germline CDR1 is LGHNA and CDR2 YSLEER. V lost 1 base, J lost 5 bases, and 4 bases stayed unmatched. This CDR3 contains 15 residues. The CDR3 loop is CASSQATSGGDEQYF. The DNA for the CDR3 is TGCGCCAGCAGCCAAGCAACTAGCGGGGGCGACGAGCAGTACTTC.

This clonotype has a single count. The genes are TRBV27 and TRBJ2-1; TRBD1 is a possible D gene (5 bases). There are 14 residues in the CDR3. The V and J ends lost 1 base and 5 bases respectively, with 9 bases between them. Germline V gene sequence: CDR1 MNHEY, CDR2 SMNVEV (reference sequence). The CDR3 coding sequence is TGTGCCAGCAGTTTATTTGGGGCCAACAATGAGCAGTTCTTC. Translated: CASSLFGANNEQFF.

Notes on this clonotype: Being one base from a much bigger clone, this may be a read error. The chain couples TRBV7-2 to TRBJ2-7; 7 bases fit TRBD2. J lost 9 bases, V lost 3 bases, and 17 bases had no gene match. Germline-derived CDR1 and CDR2 are SGHTA and FQGNSA. CDR3 length equals 16 residues. CDR3 sequence reads: CASSFPSLAARDVQYF. DNA of the CDR3: TGTGCCAGCAGCTTCCCCTCCCTAGCGGCGAGGGACGTGCAGTACTTC. Filled out from reference TRBV7-2 and TRBJ2-7, the complete variable domain reads GAGVSQSPSNKVTEKGKDVELRCDPISGHTALYWYRQSLGQGLEFLIYFQGNSAPDKSGLPSDRFSAERTGGSVSTLTIQRTQQEDSAVYLCASSFPSLAARDVQYFGPGTRLTVT.

V gene TRBV7-8 combines with J gene TRBJ1-5; 9 positions match TRBD1. The CDR3 length is 15 residues. Germline V gene sequence: CDR1 SGHVS, CDR2 FQNEAQ. The ends lost 6 bases at V and 6 bases at J; junction bases unmatched: 9. The CDR3 bases are TGTGCCAGCAGACTGGGGACAGGGAGTCTTCAGCCCCAGCATTTT. Protein sequence: CASRLGTGSLQPQHF.

As for this clonotype: A much larger clone differs from this one at a single base, so this may be a read error. V and J are TRBV29-1 and TRBJ2-7, with 8 bases matching TRBD1. The CDR3 runs to 12 residues. The V gene's germline CDR1 is SQVTM and CDR2 ANQGSEA. DNA for the CDR3: TGCCGCGTTGGACAGGGTTCCTACGAGCAGTACTTC. Its translation is CRVGQGSYEQYF.

This clonotype occurred once. This may come from a read error, since a much larger clone is one base off. V usage is TRBV21-1 and J usage is TRBJ2-4. TRBV21-1 is flagged as a pseudogene. CDR3 length: 14 residues. The chain's CDR3 is CASNTWEKENIQYF. CDR3 nucleotide sequence: TGTGCCAGCAATACCTGGGAAAAAGAAAACATTCAGTACTTC.

Notes on this clonotype: A much larger clonotype is one base distant, so this may be a read error. This chain connects TRBV9 to TRBJ2-3; D gene ambiguous. This CDR3 region has 13 residues. The germline gives CDR1 SGDLS, CDR2 YYNGEE. Trimming stripped 4 bases from V and 4 bases from J, with 10 bases between. The CDR3 is CASSPPPADTQYF. The CDR3 nucleotides read TGTGCCAGCAGCCCACCGCCCGCAGATACGCAGTATTTT.

This clonotype turned up a few times. The chain employs TRBV27 and TRBJ1-1, with 7 positions matching TRBD1. V dropped 9 bases and J dropped 0; count of bases not matched to a gene: 4. The CDR3 has 13 residues. Germline lookup yields CDR1 MNHEY and CDR2 SMNVEV (reference sequence). DNA for the CDR3: TGTGCCAGTCGGGACAGCATGAACACTGAAGCTTTCTTT. This translates into CASRDSMNTEAFF.

This clonotype appeared once. The chain employs TRBV6-2 or TRBV6-3 and TRBJ2-4, with D possibly TRBD2 on 6 matching bases. Trimming left V 3 bases short and J 0 bases short, with 12 bases between. The CDR3 runs to 16 residues. Looked up from germline, CDR1 is MNHEY and CDR2 is SVGEGT. The CDR3 protein is CASSYGTQIAKNIQYF. In DNA form, the CDR3 reads TGTGCCAGCAGTTATGGGACTCAGATAGCCAAAAACATTCAGTACTTC.

About this clonotype: This may come from a read error, since a much larger clone is one base off. The genes are TRBV29-1 and TRBJ1-1; D ambiguous. CDR3 length equals 12 residues. Germline V gene lookup returns CDR1 SQVTM and CDR2 ANQGSEA. CDR3 residues: CSVESGNTGAFF. As DNA, the CDR3 is TGCAGCGTTGAATCCGGGAATACTGGAGCTTTCTTT.